This T cell receptor (beta chain) came from a study of human T cells and chemical hapten exposure. Study-wide results and limits: Counts of TCRs expanded at PT1 correlated positively with patch test score.

TCRdb processed the RACE reads anew with MiXCR; each CDR3 protein has one entry. The sample records around 260,000 distinct CDR3 sequences, approximately 8.6% being singletons. Trimming removed 5 bases from V and 6 bases from J, with 13 bases in between. Germline CDR1 DFQATT, CDR2 SNEGSKA (reference sequence). This CDR3 is 12 amino acids long. Indicated time point: pre-sensitization, week 0. The treatment: therapeutic diphenylcyclopropenone sensitization with weekly scalp DPC. Comments on this clonotype: Its cognate antigen is unknown.

V and J are TRBV20-1 and TRBJ1-1; D gene ambiguous. The sequenced sample was whole blood, obtained in connection with sensitization to the hapten diphenylcyclopropenone (DPC). This receptor was taken from a woman between 40 and 55 years old with alopecia areata. Some clones in this sample may be carry-over from other donors' samples. CDR3 region: CSADLLSPEAFF. Written as DNA, the CDR3 is TGCAGTGCTGACCTCCTGTCCCCTGAAGCTTTCTTT.